The 3 T cell receptor beta chains presented below share a single source sample, sequenced in a study of OX40 agonist ivuxolimab in advanced cancers. The repertoire was sequenced with immunoSEQ multiplex PCR; TCRdb's copy has only in-frame clones and lacks some. The sample has tens of thousands of clones, around four fifths seen once. This sample comprised CD4+ or CD8+ T cells sorted from blood, obtained in a trial of the OX40 agonist ivuxolimab. Every receptor here comes from an adult with an advanced solid tumor such as melanoma, head and neck, liver or kidney cancer.

The gene calls are TRBV2 and TRBJ2-5, with D possibly being TRBD1 (6 bases). The CDR3 is 15 residues long. Germline CDR1 and CDR2: SNHLY and FYNNEI. Trimming stripped 7 bases from V and 2 bases from J, with 17 bases between. The CDR3 DNA sequence: TGTGCCAGCACACCGAGCTTCGGGACACAAGAGACCCAGTACTTC. Protein product: CASTPSFGTQETQYF. The variable domain in full, with the rest retrieved from reference TRBV2 and TRBJ2-5, is EPEVTQTPSHQVTQMGQEVILRCVPISNHLYFYWYRQILGQKVEFLVSFYNNEISEKSEIFDDQFSVERPDGSNFTLKIRSTKLEDSAMYFCASTPSFGTQETQYFGPGTRLLVL.

The chain employs TRBV19 and TRBJ1-3; maybe TRBD1 (6 bases). Trimming shortened V by 8 bases and J by 0 bases, and 14 bases separated the two germline ends. This CDR3 spans 15 amino acids. CDR1 and CDR2 from the germline V gene are LNHDA and SQIVND (reference sequence). In DNA form, the CDR3 reads TGTGCCAGTGCTCCGGGACACCACTCTGGAAACACCATATATTTT. Protein product: CASAPGHHSGNTIYF.

The chain carries TRBV27 and TRBJ2-1; TRBD1 matches 7 bases. This CDR3 comprises 14 residues. CDR1 is MNHEY, CDR2 SMNVEV, per germline (reference sequence). The trim removed 4 bases at V and 2 bases at J, leaving 2 bases unmatched. In DNA form, the CDR3 reads TGTGCCAGCAGTTCGGACAGGACCTACAATGAGCAGTTCTTC. This sequence encodes CASSSDRTYNEQFF.